These T cell receptor beta chains were read from a single sample in a study of T-cell memory formation after mild COVID-19. TCRdb re-derived calls from the 5' RACE reads in MiXCR, one entry per CDR3 protein. Here the sample spans roughly 250,000 distinct CDR3 sequences, about a sixth being singletons. Source material: PBMCs or a T cell subset sorted from them (not recorded which). These receptors came from a man younger than 30 who had mild COVID-19 (a few samples of this study predate the infection). Cell type and time point are not known. CDR3s include the opening cysteine and the closing phenylalanine or tryptophan. Each record gives: J gene, clone size, D gene, V gene, CDR3 DNA, CDR3 protein. A D gene is named only where the DNA matches it firmly. Only some rows state a clone size, as once, few, many or a class for expanded clones.

TRBJ2-4,few,TRBD1,TRBV23-1,TGCGCCAGCAGTCCACGAGAACAGGGGAGCAAAAACATTCAGTACTTC,CASSPREQGSKNIQYF
TRBJ1-2,NA,TRBD1,TRBV7-2,TGTGCCAGCAGCTTATTAGCGACAGGGGGCGTCTATGGCTACACCTTC,CASSLLATGGVYGYTF
TRBJ2-1,NA,TRBD2,TRBV3-1,TGTGCCAGTGGCCGGCTAGCGGGGGGACTCAATGAGCAGTTCTTC,CASGRLAGGLNEQFF
TRBJ1-5,few,TRBD1,TRBV28,TGTGCCAGCGTACAGGGGCCCCAGCCCCAGCATTTT,CASVQGPQPQHF
TRBJ1-2,few,NA,TRBV2,TGTGCCAGCAGTGAAGCCCCCGGGACTCTCTACACCTTC,CASSEAPGTLYTF
TRBJ2-3,NA,NA,TRBV15,TGTGCCACCAGCACGAGGGACTGGGGAAGCACAGATACGCAGTATTTT,CATSTRDWGSTDTQYF
TRBJ1-1,few,TRBD1,TRBV5-1,TGCGCCAGCAGAACACGGGACAGGGTGGTCACTGAAGCTTTCTTT,CASRTRDRVVTEAFF
TRBJ2-7,few,TRBD1,TRBV27,TGTGCCAGCAGTTTTCGGACAGGGTCCCTCTACGAGCAGTACTTC,CASSFRTGSLYEQYF
TRBJ2-4,NA,TRBD1,TRBV29-1,TGCAGCGTCCGCTTAGGGACAGGGGGCTTGAGCAAAAACATTCAGTACTTC,CSVRLGTGGLSKNIQYF
TRBJ1-5,once,NA,TRBV5-1,TGCGCCAGCAGCGTAGGGACAACAAGCAATCAGCCCCAGCATTTT,CASSVGTTSNQPQHF